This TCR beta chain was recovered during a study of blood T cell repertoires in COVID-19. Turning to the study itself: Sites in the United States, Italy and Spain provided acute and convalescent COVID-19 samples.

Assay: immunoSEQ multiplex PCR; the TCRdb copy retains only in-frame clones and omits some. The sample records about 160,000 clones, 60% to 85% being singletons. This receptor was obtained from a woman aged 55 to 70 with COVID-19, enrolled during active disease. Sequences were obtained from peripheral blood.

The CDR3 sequence: CASSYYNEQYF. The CDR3 region has the DNA TGTGCCAGCAGTTATTATAACGAGCAGTACTTC. The chain carries TRBV6-5 and TRBJ2-7; D gene unclear. Germline V gene lookup returns CDR1 MNHEY and CDR2 SVGAGI. The CDR3 totals 11 residues. V gave up 3 bases and J gave up 5 bases, with 5 bases separating them.